The 21 T cell receptor beta chains in this list originate from one sample, sequenced in a study of breast tumors, draining lymph nodes, adjacent tissues. TCRdb analysed the multiplex PCR reads with MiXCR anew, one entry per CDR3 protein. The sample lists approximately 45,000 distinct CDR3 sequences, 23% occurring once. The sequenced sample was breast tumor tissue. The receptors here all came from a female donor with breast cancer. Some clones in this sample may be carry-over from other donors' samples.

This clonotype was detected a few times. This chain joins TRBV2 and TRBJ2-1; 7 bases are a match to TRBD2. The CDR3 runs 13 residues. CDR1 SNHLY and CDR2 FYNNEI come from the germline V gene. After removal of 7 bases from V and 6 bases from J, the junction contained 6 bases not matched to a gene. The CDR3 reads CASKTAGLNEQFF. CDR3 DNA: TGTGCCAGCAAAACAGCGGGGCTCAATGAGCAGTTCTTC.

About this clonotype itself: A much larger clone is a single base away; this may be a read error. This chain connects TRBV6-5 to TRBJ2-5; 9 bases align to TRBD2. Germline CDR1 and CDR2: MNHEY and SVGAGI. The CDR3 loop spans 14 amino acids. After removal of 8 bases from V and 0 bases from J, the junction contained 4 bases not matched to a gene. CDR3 in DNA: TGTGCCAGCCGACTAGCGGCATACCAAGAGACCCAGTACTTC. The encoded protein is CASRLAAYQETQYF.

This clonotype was found many times. The gene calls are TRBV10-2 and TRBJ2-7; perhaps TRBD1 as D (6 bases). Germline loops: CDR1 WSHSY, CDR2 SAAADI. The length of the CDR3 is 14 residues. Deletions cut 6 bases from V and 3 bases from J, with 15 bases between. This CDR3 reads CASRHGQSNYEQYF. CDR3 nucleotide sequence: TGCGCCAGCAGACACGGACAGTCTAACTACGAGCAGTACTTC.

In its sample, this clonotype was seen many times. This chain connects TRBV2 to TRBJ2-7; D possibly corresponds to TRBD1 (5 bases). V was cut by 6 bases and J by 5 bases, with 17 bases left in between. The CDR3 spans 14 residues. Germline values: CDR1 SNHLY, CDR2 FYNNEI. The DNA of the CDR3 is TGTGCCAGCAGACGACAGTCCCAGGACAACGAGCAGTACTTC. Translation gives CASRRQSQDNEQYF.

Comments on this clonotype: Just one base apart from a much larger clone, this may be a read error. The chain uses TRBV20-1 and TRBJ2-1; D not resolved. CDR1 and CDR2 from the germline V gene are DFQATT and SNEGSKA (reference sequence). The CDR3 sequence is 16 residues long. Trimming left V 0 bases short and J 8 bases short, with 20 bases between. In nucleotides, the CDR3 is TGCAGTGCTAGAGATGCTTCCCCAGTCCGGGTCGATGAGCAGTTCTTC. Its protein is CSARDASPVRVDEQFF.

This clonotype occurred many times. Here the CDR3 reads CSALAGADTQYF. The CDR3 DNA reads as TGCAGTGCGCTAGCGGGAGCAGATACGCAGTATTTT. This rearrangement joins TRBV20-1 to TRBJ2-3, with TRBD2 matching over 10 bases. From germline, CDR1 is DFQATT and CDR2 SNEGSKA (reference sequence). J gave up 4 bases and V 6 bases, and 1 base lay outside the gene matches. The CDR3 runs 12 residues.

This clonotype was detected many times. The chain joins TRBV6-1 to TRBJ2-7, with D unclear. V was clipped by 3 bases and J by 3 bases, with 9 bases between them. CDR1 and CDR2 from the germline V gene are MNHNS and SASEGT. This CDR3 has 13 amino acids. Here the CDR3 reads CASSERSLYEQYF. CDR3 DNA sequence: TGTGCCAGCAGTGAGCGGAGCCTCTACGAGCAGTACTTC.

Ten or more counts support this clonotype. The chain links TRBV12-3 or TRBV12-4 to TRBJ1-3; D remains ambiguous. The CDR3 is made up of 12 amino acids. V dropped 6 bases and J dropped 1 base, with 4 bases sitting between them. CDR3 nucleotide sequence: TGTGCCAGCAGGGCTTCTGGAAACACCATATATTTT. It is translated as CASRASGNTIYF.

This clonotype was found many times. The chain is built from TRBV19 and TRBJ1-2, with D possibly being TRBD1 (5 bases). This CDR3 has 13 amino acids. V was cut by 1 base and J by 4 bases, with 7 bases left in between. Germline CDR1 and CDR2: LNHDA and SQIVND (reference sequence). The DNA for the CDR3 is TGTGCCAGTAGTATAGCGGGGGGCTATGGCTACACCTTC. It encodes CASSIAGGYGYTF.

This clonotype showed up many times. The chain carries TRBV11-2 and TRBJ1-2, with TRBD1 identical over 9 bases. Unmatched junction bases numbered 9, after V lost 3 bases and J lost 7 bases. Per germline, CDR1 SGHAT and CDR2 FQNNGV. This CDR3 has 15 amino acids. The CDR3 DNA follows: TGTGCCAGCAGCTTGCCCTGGGGACAGGGTGGTGGCTACACCTTC. Protein sequence: CASSLPWGQGGGYTF. Looking up the rest from reference TRBV11-2 and TRBJ1-2 gives the full variable domain: EAGVAQSPRYKIIEKRQSVAFWCNPISGHATLYWYQQILGQGPKLLIQFQNNGVVDDSQLPKDRFSAERLKGVDSTLKIQPAKLEDSAVYLCASSLPWGQGGGYTFGSGTRLTVV.

The table lists this clonotype with many counts. The CDR3 is CASSLVGGGASTDTQYF. CDR3 in DNA: TGTGCCAGCAGCTTAGTTGGCGGGGGGGCTAGCACAGATACGCAGTATTTT. The chain is built from TRBV11-2 and TRBJ2-3; 9 bases are shared with TRBD2. Germline assignment: CDR1 SGHAT and CDR2 FQNNGV. The CDR3 has 17 amino acids. After removal of 1 base from V and 0 bases from J, the junction contained 5 bases not matched to a gene. Full variable domain (missing parts from reference TRBV11-2 and TRBJ2-3): EAGVAQSPRYKIIEKRQSVAFWCNPISGHATLYWYQQILGQGPKLLIQFQNNGVVDDSQLPKDRFSAERLKGVDSTLKIQPAKLEDSAVYLCASSLVGGGASTDTQYFGPGTRLTVL.

To note about this clonotype: A much bigger clone sits one base away, suggesting this may be a read error. The CDR3 DNA reads TGTGCCAGCCGCGGCGGGACAGGGAATTCACCCCTCCACTTT. This encodes CASRGGTGNSPLHF. The chain has TRBV6-1 and TRBJ1-6; TRBD1 agrees at 9 bases. The CDR3 runs to 14 residues. The germline V gene encodes CDR1 MNHNS and CDR2 SASEGT. J gave up 7 bases and V 8 bases, and 6 bases lay outside the gene matches.

This clonotype has at least ten counts. The chain employs TRBV29-1 and TRBJ2-3; a weak D match, TRBD1 (7 bases). Germline lookup yields CDR1 SQVTM and CDR2 ANQGSEA. This CDR3 contains 14 residues. V gave up 0 bases and J gave up 3 bases, with 10 bases separating them. CDR3 nucleotide sequence: TGCAGCGTTGAAGATGCAGGGGGGACAGATACGCAGTATTTT. This sequence encodes CSVEDAGGTDTQYF.

This sequence joins TRBV28 and TRBJ1-5; TRBD1 aligns across 8 bases. Germline V gene sequence: CDR1 MDHEN, CDR2 SYDVKM. This CDR3 comprises 15 residues. The junction had 7 bases not matched to a gene; V was cut back by 3 bases and J by 6 bases. The CDR3 coding sequence is TGTGCCAGCAGTTTGGGGCAGGGGGCTTCTCAGCCCCAGCATTTT. It specifies CASSLGQGASQPQHF.

This clonotype was detected only a few times. This chain links TRBV7-2 with TRBJ2-5, with D possibly matching TRBD2 (6 bases). The germline gives CDR1 SGHTA, CDR2 FQGNSA. Trimming took off 1 base at V and 5 bases at J, with 14 bases between the two ends. The CDR3 is made up of 15 amino acids. In nucleotides, the CDR3 is TGTGCCAGCAGCTTAGGGTTCAGACGGGGGGAGACCCAGTACTTC. This codes for CASSLGFRRGETQYF.

This clonotype was counted ten times or more. The rearrangement uses TRBV12-3 or TRBV12-4 and TRBJ1-6; D is uncertain. CDR3 length: 13 amino acids. V dropped 6 bases and J dropped 14 bases, with 17 bases sitting between them. For the CDR3, the DNA is TGTGCCAGCAGCCCCGGACGGCCGTACGCCCTCCACTTT. This sequence encodes CASSPGRPYALHF.

V and J are TRBV28 and TRBJ1-3; no definite D call. The CDR3 sequence is 14 residues long. The V and J ends lost 6 bases and 3 bases respectively, with 12 bases between them. Germline values: CDR1 MDHEN, CDR2 SYDVKM. The CDR3 sequence: CASSSGSFGNTIYF. CDR3 bases: TGTGCCAGCAGCTCCGGGTCTTTTGGAAACACCATATATTTT.

Comments on this clonotype: Sequence at one end of the junction differs from germline and may be a read error. J is TRBJ2-3 and V is TRBV7-7; D not certain. This CDR3 is 13 amino acids long. Germline assignment: CDR1 SSHAT and CDR2 FNYEAQ (reference sequence). The CDR3, as DNA: TGTGCTAGCAGCTTAGGTATGGGAGATACGCAGTATTTT. It encodes CASSLGMGDTQYF.

There are many counts of this clonotype. This chain connects TRBV7-2 to TRBJ2-5; D is ambiguous. CDR3 length: 16 amino acids. The germline V and J ends were trimmed by 2 bases and 2 bases, with 15 bases remaining between them. In germline, CDR1 is SGHTA, CDR2 FQGNSA. As DNA, the CDR3 is TGTGCCAGCAGCTTAATTCCATACAGTGGTCAAGAGACCCAGTACTTC. As protein: CASSLIPYSGQETQYF.

The sample holds many counts of this clonotype. The chain combines TRBV18 with TRBJ1-2; no definite D call. The CDR3 is made up of 14 amino acids. In germline, CDR1 is KGHSH, CDR2 LQKENI. V was pared by 2 bases and J by 3 bases, with 10 bases between. Here the CDR3 DNA reads TGTGCCAGCTCACCAATGCCAGGCGACTATGGCTACACCTTC. Translation: CASSPMPGDYGYTF.

There are a few counts of this clonotype. V gene TRBV2 combines with J gene TRBJ2-6; D gene ambiguous. The CDR3 covers 16 residues. The V gene's germline CDR1 is SNHLY and CDR2 FYNNEI. V dropped 2 bases and J dropped 3 bases, with 11 bases sitting between them. CDR3 sequence: CASSESRLRGANVLTF. The CDR3, as DNA: TGTGCCAGCAGTGAATCCAGGTTACGTGGGGCCAACGTCCTGACTTTC.